Listed here are 9 T cell receptor beta chains from one sample, sequenced in a study of cytomegalovirus exposure and HLA in healthy donors. PCR used 60 Vbeta primers and 13 Jbeta primers. The protocol was immunoSEQ multiplex PCR, while the TCRdb copy is restricted to in-frame clones and leaves out a portion. The sample contains 120,000 or so clones, around 79% of which appear only once. The source material was PBMCs. The receptor set was obtained from a woman aged 40 to 49 in good health and CMV-seronegative.

The chain uses TRBV5-1 and TRBJ2-1, with 8 bases lining up with TRBD2. Germline assignment: CDR1 SGHRS and CDR2 YFSETQ. J lost 0 bases, V lost 0 bases, and 11 bases had no gene match. The CDR3 sequence is 19 residues long. CDR3 loop: CASSLVPGTSEGSYNEQFF. The CDR3 DNA is TGCGCCAGCAGCTTGGTACCCGGGACTAGTGAAGGCTCCTACAATGAGCAGTTCTTC. The complete variable domain, with remaining parts taken from reference TRBV5-1 and TRBJ2-1, reads KAGVTQTPRYLIKTRGQQVTLSCSPISGHRSVSWYQQTPGQGLQFLFEYFSETQRNKGNFPGRFSGRQFSNSRSEMNVSTLELGDSALYLCASSLVPGTSEGSYNEQFFGPGTRLTVL.

This clone appeared once. V is TRBV5-1 and J is TRBJ1-5; D is ambiguous. The CDR3 extends over 15 amino acids. V was trimmed by 1 base and J by 4 bases, leaving 12 bases between them. The germline V gene has CDR1 SGHRS and CDR2 YFSETQ. Here the CDR3 DNA reads TGCGCCAGCAGCTTGTCTCACGGTGGTAATCAGCCCCAGCATTTT. Translation gives CASSLSHGGNQPQHF.

This sequence joins TRBV5-1 and TRBJ2-3; no definite D call. Looked up from germline, CDR1 is SGHRS and CDR2 is YFSETQ. The CDR3 loop spans 12 amino acids. Trimming removed 5 bases at V and 2 bases at J, with 6 bases between. The CDR3 protein is CASRTNTDTQYF. The DNA of the CDR3 is TGCGCCAGCAGGACAAACACAGATACGCAGTATTTT. Full variable domain (rest looked up from reference TRBV5-1 and TRBJ2-3): KAGVTQTPRYLIKTRGQQVTLSCSPISGHRSVSWYQQTPGQGLQFLFEYFSETQRNKGNFPGRFSGRQFSNSRSEMNVSTLELGDSALYLCASRTNTDTQYFGPGTRLTVL.

This sequence joins TRBV7-2 and TRBJ1-5; D gene uncertain. Germline V lookup: CDR1 SGHTA, CDR2 FQGNSA. The CDR3 is 13 amino acids. V was shortened by 1 base and J by 4 bases, with 5 bases between the two germline ends. Written as DNA, the CDR3 is TGTGCCAGCAGCTTAGATTATAATCAGCCCCAGCATTTT. As protein: CASSLDYNQPQHF.

This clone was seen more than once but under ten times. This chain uses TRBV28 with TRBJ2-7, with TRBD1 matching over 7 bases. The CDR3 has 13 residues. V was pared by 6 bases and J by 2 bases, with 4 bases of the junction left unmatched. Germline CDR1 is MDHEN and CDR2 is SYDVKM. CDR3 in DNA: TGTGCCAGCAGCTCTGACAGGGCCTACGAGCAGTACTTC. It yields the protein CASSSDRAYEQYF.

This clone has just a few counts. CDR3 sequence: CASSQGVSGEQYF. DNA of the CDR3: TGCGCCAGCAGCCAAGGGGTGTCGGGCGAGCAGTACTTC. V gene TRBV4-1 combines with J gene TRBJ2-7; D gene unclear. This CDR3 is built from 13 residues. The germline V gene encodes CDR1 MGHRA and CDR2 YSYEKL. The V gene lost 1 base and the J gene lost 6 bases, with 10 bases spanning the gap.

V usage is TRBV18 and J usage is TRBJ1-5, with 7 bases lining up with TRBD1. CDR1 KGHSH and CDR2 LQKENI come from the germline V gene. Unmatched junction bases numbered 6, after V lost 5 bases and J lost 2 bases. This CDR3 is 15 amino acids long. As DNA, the CDR3 is TGTGCCAGCTCAGAAGGGGGCGGTGGCAATCAGCCCCAGCATTTT. Translation: CASSEGGGGNQPQHF.

This clone appeared a few times. The chain couples TRBV7-2 to TRBJ1-3; possibly TRBD1 for D (6 bases). The germline gives CDR1 SGHTA, CDR2 FQGNSA. The V end lost 0 bases, the J end lost 2 bases, and 14 bases lay between the germline ends. The CDR3 sequence is 17 residues long. The CDR3 loop reads CASSLASSRGAGNTIYF. The CDR3 DNA is TGTGCCAGCAGCTTAGCCTCCTCCAGGGGAGCTGGAAACACCATATATTTT.

V usage is TRBV11-2 and J usage is TRBJ2-5, with TRBD2 identical over 10 bases. After removal of 5 bases from V and 4 bases from J, the junction contained 4 bases not matched to a gene. The CDR3 has 14 residues. Germline V lookup: CDR1 SGHAT, CDR2 FQNNGV. The DNA of the CDR3 is TGTGCCAGCAGCACGGGACTAGCGACAGAGACCCAGTACTTC. Its translation is CASSTGLATETQYF.